A single sample is the source of the 8 T cell receptor beta chains below, sequenced in a study of CD8 T cell repertoires and HIV-1 epitope variants. This table comes from immunoSEQ multiplex PCR, and its TCRdb copy is limited to in-frame clones, with some not included. The sample has 4,000 to 6,000 clones, approximately 66% seen once. These receptors lack a known antigen. Sequencing input: cultured CD8+ T cells derived from PBMCs. The receptor source for this set is a male donor with HIV.

This rearrangement joins TRBV11-2 to TRBJ2-5; D unresolved. The germline V gene encodes CDR1 SGHAT and CDR2 FQNNGV. The CDR3 is 13 amino acids. V dropped 3 bases and J dropped 5 bases, with 10 bases sitting between them. The DNA of the CDR3 is TGTGCCAGCAGCTTCCCAAACTTCGAGACCCAGTACTTC. Translated, it gives CASSFPNFETQYF.

The chain has TRBV19 and TRBJ2-7, with TRBD1 identical over 9 bases. The CDR3 loop spans 15 amino acids. The junction had 9 bases not matched to a gene; V was cut back by 6 bases and J by 3 bases. CDR1 and CDR2 from the germline V gene are LNHDA and SQIVND (reference sequence). CDR3 amino acids: CASRSAGQGFYEQYF. The CDR3 region has the DNA TGTGCCAGTAGGTCAGCGGGACAGGGCTTCTACGAGCAGTACTTC.

This clone came up once. The V call is TRBV27, the J call TRBJ2-2; no reliable D call. The length of the CDR3 is 13 residues. With 3 bases removed from V and 7 bases from J, the gap between germline ends came to 9 bases. Germline CDR1 and CDR2: MNHEY and SMNVEV (reference sequence). CDR3 nucleotide sequence: TGTGCCAGCAGTTTCGTGGGAAGCGGGGAGCTGTTTTTT. Amino acid sequence: CASSFVGSGELFF.

CDR3 protein: CASSSKSTDTQYF. The CDR3 nucleotides read TGTGCCAGCAGTTCTAAAAGCACAGATACGCAGTATTTT. The genes are TRBV11-2 and TRBJ2-3; D is unresolved. The CDR3 spans 13 residues. V dropped 6 bases and J dropped 0 bases, with 7 bases sitting between them. Germline V CDR1 and CDR2: SGHAT, FQNNGV.

The CDR3 sequence is CASSPPDSYEQYF. CDR3 bases: TGTGCCAGCTCACCACCCGACTCCTACGAGCAGTACTTC. The V and J genes are TRBV18 and TRBJ2-7; no clear D. V was shortened by 0 bases and J by 0 bases, with 3 bases between the two germline ends. The CDR3 length is 13 residues. CDR1 and CDR2 from the germline V gene are KGHSH and LQKENI.

V usage is TRBV5-1 and J usage is TRBJ2-2; 7 nucleotides align to TRBD1. The trim removed 0 bases at V and 5 bases at J, leaving 4 bases unmatched. This CDR3 region has 15 residues. Germline V gene sequence: CDR1 SGHRS, CDR2 YFSETQ. The DNA of the CDR3 is TGCGCCAGCAGCTTGGGACAGGGAGTGACCGGGGAGCTGTTTTTT. It specifies CASSLGQGVTGELFF.

This chain links TRBV27 with TRBJ1-6; D perhaps matches TRBD1 (6 bases). The CDR3 runs to 16 residues. Trimming removed 9 bases from V and 9 bases from J, with 24 bases in between. From germline, CDR1 is MNHEY and CDR2 SMNVEV (reference sequence). The DNA of the CDR3 is TGTGCCAGTTCCGCGACGCAACAGGGAGGTGGTTCACCCCTCCACTTT. It specifies CASSATQQGGGSPLHF.

The chain carries TRBV4-3 and TRBJ2-7, with no clear D. The germline V gene encodes CDR1 LGHNA and CDR2 YSLEER. The CDR3 runs 13 residues. V lost 0 bases, J lost 3 bases, and 6 bases lay in between. This CDR3 is CASSQELSYEQYF. The CDR3 DNA reads as TGCGCCAGCAGCCAAGAATTAAGCTACGAGCAGTACTTC.